Sequencing of this TCR beta chain was carried out in a study of long-term antiretroviral therapy in people with HIV. The immunoSEQ assay was v3.0, run at survey level. Profiled with immunoSEQ multiplex PCR; TCRdb holds only in-frame clones, not every one. The data hold 30,000 to 40,000 clones, with 85% to 95% observed a single time. CDR3 length: 12 amino acids. The V gene lost 6 bases and the J gene lost 3 bases, with 9 bases spanning the gap. CDR1 and CDR2 (germline): MDHEN, SYDVKM. This clonotype originated in a woman aged 50 to 65 with HIV. V is TRBV28 and J is TRBJ2-7; D ambiguous. The sequencing here drew on unsorted PBMCs, taken 4.1 years after starting antiretroviral therapy. The CDR3 nucleotides read TGTGCCAGCAGCCCTCTTGACTACGAGCAGTACTTC. The encoded protein is CASSPLDYEQYF.